The 8 T cell receptor beta chains in this list originate from one sample, sequenced in a study of blood T cell repertoires in COVID-19 (dated by TCRdb to 2020 to 2021). Receptor libraries were prepared by the immunoSEQ multiplex PCR assay. Not all clones reach the TCRdb copy of this immuneACCESS table, which keeps in-frame sequences only. Checked studies attribute under half of the gap to unresolved V genes and leave the rest unexplained. Across this sample there are under 100,000 clones, with 85% to 90% seen only once. The leading ten clones occupy around 5% of the sample. Sequenced input: peripheral blood. These TCRs come from a man in his forties with acute or convalescent COVID-19.

The J gene is TRBJ1-2, the V gene TRBV6-5; 9 bases align to TRBD1. This CDR3 has 13 residues. Germline-derived CDR1 and CDR2 are MNHEY and SVGAGI. Losses at the gene ends were 2 bases for V and 6 bases for J; bases not matched to a gene: 1. The CDR3 nucleotides read TGTGCCAGCAGTTACCGGGACAGGGATGGCTACACCTTC. It yields the protein CASSYRDRDGYTF.

This chain joins TRBV29-1 and TRBJ2-7; D perhaps matches TRBD2 (5 bases). V shed 5 bases and J shed 7 bases, with 15 bases lying between them. The CDR3 runs to 12 residues. Germline values: CDR1 SQVTM, CDR2 ANQGSEA. This CDR3 reads CSVFRGPGEQYF. In DNA, the CDR3 is TGCAGCGTTTTTCGGGGTCCCGGAGAGCAGTACTTC.

This chain links TRBV12-5 with TRBJ2-7; possibly TRBD1 for D (6 bases). V was pared by 5 bases and J by 2 bases, with 13 bases between. The length of the CDR3 is 14 residues. Germline loops: CDR1 LGHNT, CDR2 FRNRAP. The CDR3 DNA follows: TGTGCTAGTGGTATGACAGGAGCCCCCTACGAGCAGTACTTC. Translation: CASGMTGAPYEQYF.

V usage is TRBV6-2 or TRBV6-3 and J usage is TRBJ2-5; 9 bases match TRBD2. Germline lookup yields CDR1 MNHEY and CDR2 SVGEGT. J was trimmed by 5 bases and V by 0 bases; bases with no gene match: 7. The CDR3 runs to 16 residues. The CDR3, as DNA: TGTGCCAGCAGTTACTCGGTACGCGGGGGGGCGGAGACCCAGTACTTC. Translating it yields CASSYSVRGGAETQYF.

The V gene is TRBV29-1, the J gene TRBJ1-2; TRBD1 matches 7 bases. Germline lookup yields CDR1 SQVTM and CDR2 ANQGSEA. The V segment lost 8 bases and the J segment 3 bases; nucleotides outside the gene matches: 6. CDR3 length: 12 residues. The chain's CDR3 is CSIQGGDYGYTF. The CDR3 bases are TGCAGCATCCAGGGGGGTGACTATGGCTACACCTTC.

This chain connects TRBV7-9 to TRBJ2-7; 7 positions agree with TRBD2. There are 14 residues in the CDR3. Trimming removed 5 bases from V and 1 base from J; junction bases left unmatched: 5. Germline V gives CDR1 SEHNR, CDR2 FQNEAQ (reference sequence). The CDR3 loop reads CASSDWTSSYEQYF. CDR3 DNA sequence: TGTGCCAGCAGCGACTGGACTAGTTCCTACGAGCAGTACTTC.

V gene TRBV3-1 (or the pseudogene TRBV3-2) combines with J gene TRBJ1-1, with a possible D match to TRBD1 (6 bases). Germline loops: CDR1 LGHDT, CDR2 YNNKEL (reference sequence). This CDR3 contains 16 residues. V was trimmed by 2 bases and J by 1 base, leaving 14 bases between them. CDR3 sequence: CASSQLPDRTNTEAFF. CDR3 nucleotides: TGTGCCAGCAGCCAACTTCCAGACAGGACGAACACTGAAGCTTTCTTT.

The chain employs TRBV7-2 and TRBJ1-3; D remains ambiguous. Germline loops: CDR1 SGHTA, CDR2 FQGNSA. Trimming pared 2 bases from V and 0 bases from J, leaving 8 bases between. This CDR3 contains 15 residues. CDR3 DNA sequence: TGTGCCAGCAGCTTATACAGCCCCTCTGGAAACACCATATATTTT. It translates to CASSLYSPSGNTIYF.